This T cell receptor (beta chain) is drawn from a study of blood T cell repertoires in COVID-19. In Seattle, patients joined the study during active infection and were tracked longitudinally. The protocol was immunoSEQ multiplex PCR, while the TCRdb copy is restricted to in-frame clones and leaves out a portion. The sample holds fewer than 200,000 clones, around 82% seen once. The source of this sequence is a woman aged 40 to 50 with COVID-19, enrolled during active disease. Input material: peripheral blood.

In DNA, the CDR3 is TGTGCCAGCAGCCCTGGACAGGGGGTCTATTCACCCCTCCACTTT. Translated: CASSPGQGVYSPLHF. This chain joins TRBV3-1 (or the pseudogene TRBV3-2) and TRBJ1-6; 10 positions agree with TRBD1. Per germline, CDR1 LGHDT and CDR2 YNNKEL (reference sequence). CDR3 length: 15 residues. J lost 8 bases, V lost 4 bases, and 5 bases had no gene match.